Listed here is a single T cell receptor beta chain. The antigen is not known. They ran version v3.0 of the immunoSEQ assay at survey level. Per-sample targets for sequencing were roughly 40,000-55,000 T-cell genomes. Repertoires were generated with immunoSEQ multiplex PCR, while TCRdb's copy carries only in-frame clones and drops some. The table lists about 30,000 clones, 90% to 95% of them singletons, with less than 3% in the top ten. Donors each had at least one pre-ART PBMC sample and at least two post-ART ones. Germline assignment: CDR1 LNHDA and CDR2 SQIVND (reference sequence). This CDR3 spans 13 amino acids. V was shortened by 7 bases and J by 5 bases, with 12 bases between the two germline ends. This specimen comes from a study of long-term antiretroviral therapy in people with HIV. Study-wide points: Neither ART adherence, viral resistance nor therapy changes were documented. The study found narrower CDR3 length ranges in HIV repertoires than in controls.

This specimen consisted of unsorted PBMCs, obtained just over 7.2 years after starting antiretroviral therapy. This receptor was obtained from a man in his fifties with HIV. This rearrangement joins TRBV19 to TRBJ1-5; tentative D call: TRBD1 (5 bases). The CDR3 nucleotides are TGTGCCAGTAAGGGCAGGGCAGATCAGCCCCAGCATTTT. As protein: CASKGRADQPQHF. Full variable domain (remainder filled in from reference TRBV19 and TRBJ1-5): DGGITQSPKYLFRKEGQNVTLSCEQNLNHDAMYWYRQDPGQGLRLIYYSQIVNDFQKGDIAEGYSVSREKKESFPLTVTSAQKNPTAFYLCASKGRADQPQHFGDGTRLSIL.